The rows below give T cell receptor beta chains drawn from one sample of a study of cytomegalovirus exposure and HLA in healthy donors. Only in-frame clones appear in the TCRdb table, and some are missing; sequencing was by immunoSEQ multiplex PCR. The profile covers over 200,000 clones, with around 88% appearing a single time and 1% taken by the ten largest. The sample comprised PBMCs. The receptors here all came from a woman aged 18-30 years in good health and CMV-seronegative. Both conserved end residues are part of each CDR3. The order of the fields is J gene, V gene, CDR3 protein.

J gene: TRBJ2-7
V gene: TRBV6-1
CDR3 protein: CAITRGDRGSYEQYF

J gene: TRBJ1-1
V gene: TRBV19
CDR3 protein: CASSMRGISEAFF

J gene: TRBJ1-4
V gene: TRBV7-6
CDR3 protein: CASSLKGLSGSFATNEKLFF

J gene: TRBJ2-3
V gene: TRBV4-2
CDR3 protein: CASSQAPYRGITDTQYF

J gene: TRBJ2-6
V gene: TRBV27
CDR3 protein: CASSLPGQGSSGANVLTF

J gene: TRBJ2-4
V gene: TRBV6-5
CDR3 protein: CASSWEGIQYF

J gene: TRBJ2-5
V gene: TRBV2
CDR3 protein: CASSLLAGGRETQYF

J gene: TRBJ1-1
V gene: TRBV29-1
CDR3 protein: CSVDPGVDTEAFF

J gene: TRBJ2-1
V gene: TRBV10-2
CDR3 protein: CASRGEAGETYNEQFF

J gene: TRBJ1-1
V gene: TRBV27
CDR3 protein: CASRDTGVYEAFF

J gene: TRBJ2-7
V gene: TRBV29-1
CDR3 protein: CSVGGGPRNEQYF

J gene: TRBJ2-3
V gene: TRBV14
CDR3 protein: CASSQVFWGEDTQYF

J gene: TRBJ1-2
V gene: TRBV10-1
CDR3 protein: CASSDLTGTGGPYGYTF